This TCR beta chain was profiled in a study of neurological immune-mediated disorders (dated by TCRdb to between 2018 and 2021). General notes on the study: Of the 35 or so multiple sclerosis patients, some 30 had relapsing-remitting MS and 3 had secondary progressive MS. Alongside PBMC samples, the set of 106 TCR-beta libraries contained longitudinal samples, technical triplicates, and paired CD4+ and CD8+ T-cell subsets that had been sorted. Longitudinal HAM/TSP and healthy donors were sampled at 3 time-points each (about 3-40 month intervals). Of the approximately 65 subjects in the cohort, some 15 were HAM/TSP patients, some 34 were multiple sclerosis patients, and 20 were healthy controls. Peripheral blood TCR-beta repertoires from patients with HTLV-I-associated myelopathy (HAM/TSP), patients with multiple sclerosis, and healthy controls were compared in the study using UMI-based sequencing. Study-wide conclusions, independent of this receptor: The MS cluster showed no association with clinical or MRI features, and the authors stated that larger cohorts are needed. TCR clonal expansion was greatest in HAM/TSP patients and smallest in MS patients, who ranked below even healthy controls. Expanded clones from different subjects shared no identical CDR3 amino acid sequences, which suggests that TCR-beta repertoires were private in all groups. Phylogenetic analysis grouped repertoires from 18 of 34 MS patients into a cluster of related CDR3 sequences, suggesting a possible repertoire-level signature.

This clonotype has at least ten counts. What antigen it recognizes has not been identified. No per-base quality is available; no much larger clone lies one base away. To synthesize cDNA, template-switch 5'RACE was performed with a primer carrying a 10-nucleotide random unique molecular identifier so that each TCR transcript was tagged. Each sequencing run produced over 160 million TCR-beta sequences covering 15-18 subjects. The RNeasy kit was used to extract total RNA. The KAPA Real-time Library Amplification kit was used to amplify TCR-beta VDJ regions with primers targeting the TCR constant region and the 5'RACE anchor. A first PCR added sample indexes and Illumina adaptors, after which a second PCR increased the library yield. The roughly 650 bp TCR product was size-selected on a 2% E-gel SizeSelection system after Ampure bead purification. Library quality was checked on a Bioanalyzer, concentration was measured with Qubit, and libraries were quantified with the Kapa Library Quantification kit before pooling. An Illumina HiSeq 2500 sequenced the libraries paired-end 2 x 150 bp. To increase sequence diversity, roughly 24-32% phiX was spiked into each library pool. Turning to the authors' computational methods: The UMI-based MiGEC pipeline processed quality-filtered reads and removed over 85% of raw TCR sequences during error correction. VDJ genes were aligned to IMGT germline references, and clonotypes were defined by unique CDR3 amino acid sequence plus V-J genes. Clonal expansion, Shannon diversity, and CDR3 relatedness (CalcPairwiseDistances, ClusterSamples) were evaluated with VDJtools, and phylogenetic trees were built with CLCbio workbench. Clones with at least 8 unique UMIs were defined as expanded, with this threshold being based on coefficient-of-variation modelling across technical triplicates. The public reads were reprocessed in TCRdb via fastp at Q25 and MiXCR, keeping in-frame beta chains. Each CDR3 protein appears once, grouped with its most common genes and DNA. The V and J calls were not made by the authors but by TCRdb's processing. For this sample there are under 100,000 distinct CDR3 sequences; about 4.5% appear just once. The ten largest clones take up over 5.5% of the sample.

Reading the label with the study, this specimen's time point is: longitudinal time-point 3. For the unsorted PBMC libraries, 2 million PBMCs were stored in RNAlater at -80 degrees C until RNA extraction and were used to generate the libraries. Multiple sclerosis patients were enrolled in a US clinical protocol under which disease progression was evaluated by magnetic resonance imaging. Peripheral blood was subjected to Ficoll-Hypaque density gradient centrifugation to isolate PBMCs, which were then cryopreserved in liquid nitrogen. The CDR3 measures 15 amino acids from cysteine to phenylalanine. The read is trimmed to its CDR3 DNA, 45 bases read in frame from base 1. Per the germline V gene, SGHRS is the CDR1 and YFSETQ is the CDR2. V is reduced by 4 bases and J by 8 bases, leaving a spacing of 21 bases between them.

The sequence derives from a woman aged 55-70 years with multiple sclerosis. This receptor chain uses TRBV5-1 and TRBJ1-2; TRBD1 is a possible D gene, resting on 5 matching bases. Sequencing input: PBMCs. The CDR3 reads CASSRHDGGPTGYTF. The sequenced DNA: TGCGCCAGCAGCCGGCATGACGGGGGACCAACCGGCTACACCTTC.